These T cell receptor beta chains were read from a single sample in a study of shared clonotypes between healthy human individuals. The protocol was immunoSEQ multiplex PCR, while the TCRdb copy is restricted to in-frame clones and leaves out a portion. The data contain about 490,000 clones, 81% of them singletons. Source material: PBMCs. The origin of the receptors is a middle-aged woman in good health. Some clones in this sample may be carry-over from other donors' samples. Each CDR3 is given with its conserved first and last residue. D genes are given only for firm matches. Expanded clones are given a class, and other clones once, few, many or no size at all.

len: 14
v_gene: TRBV5-1
j_gene: TRBJ2-3
d_gene: -
abundance: -
CDR3aa: CASRVGSVSDTQYF
CDR3nt: TGCGCCAGCAGAGTCGGGAGTGTATCGGATACGCAGTATTTT

len: 15
v_gene: TRBV7-2
j_gene: TRBJ1-2
d_gene: -
abundance: few
CDR3aa: CASSAADRTNYGYTF
CDR3nt: TGTGCCAGCAGCGCAGCCGACAGAACTAACTATGGCTACACCTTC

len: 11
v_gene: TRBV29-1
j_gene: TRBJ2-3
d_gene: -
abundance: -
CDR3aa: CSVDPTDTQYF
CDR3nt: TGCAGCGTTGACCCCACAGATACGCAGTATTTT

len: 10
v_gene: TRBV2
j_gene: TRBJ2-3
d_gene: -
abundance: -
CDR3aa: CASSADTQYF
CDR3nt: TGTGCCAGCAGTGCAGATACGCAGTATTTT

len: 14
v_gene: TRBV5-1
j_gene: TRBJ2-1
d_gene: -
abundance: once
CDR3aa: CASSLEEEAREQFF
CDR3nt: TGCGCCAGCAGCCTGGAGGAGGAGGCGCGGGAGCAGTTCTTC

len: 14
v_gene: TRBV7-3
j_gene: TRBJ2-1
d_gene: TRBD2
abundance: -
CDR3aa: CASSSGLADNEQFF
CDR3nt: TGTGCCAGCAGCAGTGGACTAGCGGACAATGAGCAGTTCTTC

len: 13
v_gene: TRBV4-2
j_gene: TRBJ1-2
d_gene: -
abundance: -
CDR3aa: CASSQEGNYGYTF
CDR3nt: TGTGCCAGCAGCCAAGAAGGGAACTATGGCTACACCTTC

len: 15
v_gene: TRBV18
j_gene: TRBJ1-1
d_gene: -
abundance: -
CDR3aa: CASSPSVDGVTEAFF
CDR3nt: TGTGCCAGCTCACCTTCTGTGGACGGAGTCACTGAAGCTTTCTTT

len: 16
v_gene: TRBV13
j_gene: TRBJ1-2
d_gene: TRBD1
abundance: -
CDR3aa: CASSLGRRDRPYGYTF
CDR3nt: TGTGCCAGCAGCTTAGGCCGACGGGACAGGCCCTATGGCTACACCTTC

len: 14
v_gene: TRBV4-1
j_gene: TRBJ1-5
d_gene: TRBD1
abundance: -
CDR3aa: CASSQSQGNQPQHF
CDR3nt: TGCGCCAGCAGCCAGTCACAGGGGAATCAGCCCCAGCATTTT

len: 17
v_gene: TRBV15
j_gene: TRBJ2-4
d_gene: -
abundance: -
CDR3aa: CATSRAIGGLAKNIQYF
CDR3nt: TGTGCCACCAGCAGAGCGATCGGGGGACTAGCCAAAAACATTCAGTACTTC

len: 11
v_gene: TRBV20-1
j_gene: TRBJ2-1
d_gene: -
abundance: -
CDR3aa: CSARDPGRQFF
CDR3nt: TGCAGTGCTCGGGACCCCGGCCGGCAGTTCTTC

len: 12
v_gene: TRBV29-1
j_gene: TRBJ1-2
d_gene: -
abundance: -
CDR3aa: CSVVRGSYGYTF
CDR3nt: TGCAGCGTTGTCCGGGGGAGCTATGGCTACACCTTC

len: 13
v_gene: TRBV5-4
j_gene: TRBJ2-7
d_gene: -
abundance: -
CDR3aa: CASSFSSVSEQYF
CDR3nt: TGTGCCAGCAGCTTTAGTAGCGTTAGCGAGCAGTACTTC

len: 13
v_gene: TRBV30
j_gene: TRBJ2-3
d_gene: -
abundance: -
CDR3aa: CAWNLGSTDTQYF
CDR3nt: TGTGCCTGGAATCTAGGAAGCACAGATACGCAGTATTTT

len: 15
v_gene: TRBV19
j_gene: TRBJ2-5
d_gene: TRBD1
abundance: -
CDR3aa: CASSIGTAIQETQYF
CDR3nt: TGTGCCAGTAGTATTGGGACAGCCATCCAAGAGACCCAGTACTTC

len: 11
v_gene: TRBV7-9
j_gene: TRBJ1-1
d_gene: TRBD1
abundance: -
CDR3aa: CATGGLTEAFF
CDR3nt: TGTGCTACAGGGGGCCTCACTGAAGCTTTCTTT

len: 12
v_gene: TRBV29-1
j_gene: TRBJ2-5
d_gene: -
abundance: once
CDR3aa: CSVEGGFGTQYF
CDR3nt: TGCAGCGTTGAAGGGGGGTTCGGGACCCAGTACTTC

len: 15
v_gene: TRBV21-1
j_gene: TRBJ2-5
d_gene: -
abundance: -
CDR3aa: CATRRKQGAGETQYF
CDR3nt: TGTGCCACCCGCAGGAAACAGGGGGCCGGGGAGACCCAGTACTTC

len: 13
v_gene: TRBV27
j_gene: TRBJ2-7
d_gene: -
abundance: -
CDR3aa: CASSLGASNEQYF
CDR3nt: TGTGCCAGCAGTTTAGGGGCCAGCAACGAGCAGTACTTC

len: 11
v_gene: TRBV30
j_gene: TRBJ1-3
d_gene: -
abundance: -
CDR3aa: CAWGRMDTIYF
CDR3nt: TGTGCCTGGGGACGGATGGACACCATATATTTT

len: 15
v_gene: TRBV19
j_gene: TRBJ1-1
d_gene: TRBD1
abundance: -
CDR3aa: CASSIGAGGPTEAFF
CDR3nt: TGTGCCAGTAGTATTGGGGCAGGGGGCCCCACTGAAGCTTTCTTT

len: 14
v_gene: TRBV5-4
j_gene: TRBJ1-3
d_gene: -
abundance: -
CDR3aa: CATHPTPSGNTIYF
CDR3nt: TGTGCCACACATCCGACCCCCTCTGGAAACACCATATATTTT

len: 14
v_gene: TRBV5-4
j_gene: TRBJ2-7
d_gene: -
abundance: -
CDR3aa: CASSLGGRGDEQYF
CDR3nt: TGTGCCAGCAGCTTGGGCGGCAGGGGAGACGAGCAGTACTTC

len: 16
v_gene: TRBV10-3
j_gene: TRBJ1-1
d_gene: TRBD1
abundance: few
CDR3aa: CAISESGQGMHTEAFF
CDR3nt: TGTGCCATCAGTGAGTCTGGACAGGGTATGCACACTGAAGCTTTCTTT

len: 16
v_gene: TRBV19
j_gene: TRBJ2-3
d_gene: -
abundance: medium-sized
CDR3aa: CASSRALASSTDTQYF
CDR3nt: TGTGCCAGTAGTAGGGCCCTAGCGTCAAGCACAGATACGCAGTATTTT

len: 14
v_gene: TRBV19
j_gene: TRBJ1-5
d_gene: -
abundance: -
CDR3aa: CASSIAKGNQPQHF
CDR3nt: TGTGCCAGTAGTATAGCGAAAGGGAATCAGCCCCAGCATTTT

len: 12
v_gene: TRBV30
j_gene: TRBJ1-2
d_gene: -
abundance: -
CDR3aa: CAWSDRDGGYTF
CDR3nt: TGTGCCTGGAGTGACAGGGATGGAGGCTACACCTTC

len: 16
v_gene: TRBV4-1
j_gene: TRBJ1-2
d_gene: TRBD1
abundance: once
CDR3aa: CASSQDGGTGPRGYTF
CDR3nt: TGCGCCAGCAGCCAAGATGGTGGGACAGGTCCGCGTGGCTACACCTTC

len: 15
v_gene: TRBV11-3
j_gene: TRBJ2-7
d_gene: TRBD1
abundance: -
CDR3aa: CASSLETGTGYEQYF
CDR3nt: TGTGCCAGCAGCTTGGAGACCGGGACAGGGTACGAGCAGTACTTC

len: 15
v_gene: TRBV10-3
j_gene: TRBJ2-7
d_gene: -
abundance: -
CDR3aa: CAISGTGTLSYEQYF
CDR3nt: TGTGCCATCAGTGGCACCGGGACACTTAGCTACGAGCAGTACTTC

len: 15
v_gene: TRBV7-2
j_gene: TRBJ2-7
d_gene: TRBD2
abundance: -
CDR3aa: CASSHGLVRKYEQYF
CDR3nt: TGTGCCAGCAGCCATGGACTAGTGAGGAAGTACGAGCAGTACTTC

len: 15
v_gene: TRBV10-3
j_gene: TRBJ2-5
d_gene: TRBD2
abundance: -
CDR3aa: CAIRKSGRGEETQYF
CDR3nt: TGTGCCATCAGGAAGAGCGGGAGGGGAGAAGAGACCCAGTACTTC

len: 14
v_gene: TRBV7-3
j_gene: TRBJ2-3
d_gene: -
abundance: -
CDR3aa: CASSLAGPTDTQYF
CDR3nt: TGTGCCAGCAGCTTGGCTGGACCCACAGATACGCAGTATTTT

len: 17
v_gene: TRBV4-1
j_gene: TRBJ1-4
d_gene: TRBD1
abundance: -
CDR3aa: CASSQTPDREWGEKLFF
CDR3nt: TGCGCCAGCAGCCAAACCCCGGACAGGGAGTGGGGTGAAAAACTGTTTTTT

len: 12
v_gene: TRBV11-2
j_gene: TRBJ2-3
d_gene: -
abundance: -
CDR3aa: CASRSDYGTQYF
CDR3nt: TGTGCCAGCCGATCTGACTATGGTACGCAGTATTTT

len: 18
v_gene: TRBV7-2
j_gene: TRBJ2-4
d_gene: TRBD2
abundance: -
CDR3aa: CASSIPGLAGVTKNIQYF
CDR3nt: TGTGCCAGCAGTATTCCGGGACTAGCGGGAGTCACCAAAAACATTCAGTACTTC

len: 14
v_gene: TRBV2
j_gene: TRBJ1-1
d_gene: -
abundance: -
CDR3aa: CASSPSSGGYEAFF
CDR3nt: TGTGCCAGCAGCCCCAGTTCCGGCGGATATGAAGCTTTCTTT

len: 15
v_gene: TRBV11-2
j_gene: TRBJ2-1
d_gene: -
abundance: -
CDR3aa: CASSPGGTPYNEQFF
CDR3nt: TGTGCCAGCAGCCCCGGGGGAACTCCGTACAATGAGCAGTTCTTC

len: 14
v_gene: TRBV28
j_gene: TRBJ1-2
d_gene: TRBD1
abundance: -
CDR3aa: CASSFSDRGSGYTF
CDR3nt: TGTGCCAGCAGTTTCTCAGACAGGGGGTCCGGCTACACCTTC

len: 13
v_gene: TRBV7-3
j_gene: TRBJ2-5
d_gene: -
abundance: -
CDR3aa: CASSLGVLATQYF
CDR3nt: TGTGCCAGCAGCCTTGGGGTCCTCGCGACCCAGTACTTC

len: 13
v_gene: TRBV6-1
j_gene: TRBJ1-5
d_gene: -
abundance: once
CDR3aa: CASTLNSNQPQHF
CDR3nt: TGTGCCAGCACCCTCAATAGCAATCAGCCCCAGCATTTT

len: 16
v_gene: TRBV4-1
j_gene: TRBJ1-5
d_gene: TRBD1
abundance: -
CDR3aa: CASSHQDRGSGQPQHF
CDR3nt: TGCGCCAGCAGCCACCAAGACAGGGGGTCCGGTCAGCCCCAGCATTTT

len: 15
v_gene: TRBV19
j_gene: TRBJ2-5
d_gene: TRBD1
abundance: -
CDR3aa: CASSIGGRGRETQYF
CDR3nt: TGTGCCAGTAGTATAGGAGGCAGGGGGAGAGAGACCCAGTACTTC

len: 13
v_gene: TRBV5-1
j_gene: TRBJ2-1
d_gene: -
abundance: -
CDR3aa: CASSWGRINEQFF
CDR3nt: TGCGCCAGCAGCTGGGGGCGGATCAATGAGCAGTTCTTC

len: 14
v_gene: TRBV5-7
j_gene: TRBJ2-7
d_gene: TRBD1
abundance: -
CDR3aa: CASSLGQCSYEQYF
CDR3nt: TGTGCCAGCAGCCTGGGACAGTGCTCCTACGAGCAGTACTTC

len: 14
v_gene: TRBV6-5
j_gene: TRBJ2-7
d_gene: -
abundance: -
CDR3aa: CASSYSGSSYEQYF
CDR3nt: TGTGCCAGCAGTTACAGTGGGAGCTCCTACGAGCAGTACTTC